The clone carrying this T cell receptor (beta chain) was counted only a few times. This record comes from a study of human T cells and chemical hapten exposure. Germline lookup yields CDR1 SNHLY and CDR2 FYNNEI. CDR3 size: 14 residues. V was pared by 1 base and J by 7 bases, with 6 bases of the junction left unmatched. TCRdb reprocessed the RACE reads via MiXCR and lists one record per CDR3 protein. The sample has around 65,000 distinct CDR3 sequences, roughly 6.6% seen once. Stated time point: healthy volunteer bleed at 6 weeks. Total RNA was isolated from whole blood that had not been fractionated. The sequenced sample was whole blood. This sequence originates from a female donor in good health. Some clones in this sample may be carry-over from other donors' samples. The chain combines TRBV2 with TRBJ2-7; 8 bases fit TRBD2. The CDR3 sequence: CASSEEAGEWEQYF. Written as DNA, the CDR3 is TGTGCCAGCAGTGAAGAAGCGGGAGAGTGGGAGCAGTACTTC.